Listed below are T cell receptor beta chains from one sample, sequenced in a study of shared clonotypes between healthy human individuals. Generated by immunoSEQ multiplex PCR, the TCRdb table keeps only in-frame clones and is missing some. The table has roughly 1 million clones, approximately 78% seen once; the top ten hold approximately 0.5%. What was sequenced was memory CD4+ T cells from PBMCs. These receptors all stem from a young man in good health. Some clones in this sample may be carry-over from other donors' samples. Both conserved end residues are part of each CDR3. A D gene is named only where the DNA matches it firmly. Clone size is shown for a subset of rows, as once, few, many or a class of expanded clone.

V gene	clone size	J gene	D gene	CDR3 protein	CDR3 DNA
TRBV28	.	TRBJ2-7	TRBD2	CASTPSRGGTFSEQYF	TGTGCCAGCACCCCCAGTCGGGGGGGCACATTCTCCGAGCAGTACTTC
TRBV25-1	.	TRBJ2-2	.	CASSELGTTNTGELFF	TGTGCCAGCAGTGAGTTAGGCACCACGAACACCGGGGAGCTGTTTTTT
TRBV13	.	TRBJ2-3	.	CASSSRDPLSGSTDTQYF	TGTGCCAGCAGCTCACGGGACCCCTTGAGCGGGAGCACAGATACGCAGTATTTT
TRBV4-1	.	TRBJ2-7	.	CASSQEYPWGYEQYF	TGCGCCAGCAGCCAAGAATATCCTTGGGGCTACGAGCAGTACTTC
TRBV5-5	.	TRBJ2-7	TRBD2	CASSTAPTSGSYEQYF	TGTGCCAGCAGCACCGCCCCGACTAGCGGGTCCTACGAGCAGTACTTC
TRBV30	.	TRBJ2-5	.	CAWEEKTQYF	TGTGCCTGGGAAGAGAAGACCCAGTACTTC
TRBV7-7	.	TRBJ2-4	.	CASSRSAGNIQYF	TGTGCCAGCAGCAGGTCCGCAGGGAACATTCAGTACTTC
TRBV7-6	.	TRBJ2-2	TRBD1	CASSLTGVAGELFF	TGTGCCAGCAGCTTGACAGGGGTTGCCGGGGAGCTGTTTTTT
TRBV6-5	.	TRBJ2-7	TRBD2	CASSFTLSAGAYEQYF	TGTGCCAGCAGTTTTACCCTCTCAGCGGGGGCCTACGAGCAGTACTTC
TRBV7-2	.	TRBJ2-1	TRBD2	CASSPGTASGRDNEQFF	TGTGCCAGCAGCCCCGGGACGGCTAGCGGGAGAGATAATGAGCAGTTCTTC
TRBV28	.	TRBJ1-1	.	CASSLLAQSEAFF	TGTGCCAGCAGTTTATTGGCTCAAAGCGAAGCTTTCTTT
TRBV5-1	.	TRBJ2-5	.	CASSPGLTGWQETQYF	TGCGCCAGCAGCCCTGGCCTGACAGGCTGGCAGGAGACCCAGTACTTC
TRBV10-3	once	TRBJ2-4	TRBD1	CAISGRDSGNIQYF	TGTGCCATCAGTGGCCGGGACAGTGGAAACATTCAGTACTTC
TRBV11-2	once	TRBJ2-1	.	CASSLGQTRSYNEQFF	TGTGCCAGCAGCTTAGGGCAAACCCGCTCCTACAATGAGCAGTTCTTC
TRBV5-1	.	TRBJ2-2	.	CASSPRTAYTGELFF	TGCGCCAGCAGCCCCCGGACAGCTTACACCGGGGAGCTGTTTTTT
TRBV2	.	TRBJ2-3	TRBD2	CASRDTSGSPSYF	TGTGCCAGCAGGGATACTAGCGGGAGCCCTTCGTATTTT
TRBV7-3	once	TRBJ2-5	.	CASSRKREETQYF	TGTGCCAGCAGCCGTAAAAGGGAAGAGACCCAGTACTTC
TRBV5-4	.	TRBJ1-2	TRBD1	CASSAQDRGLGGYTF	TGTGCCAGCAGCGCTCAGGACAGGGGGTTGGGTGGCTACACCTTC
TRBV4-3	.	TRBJ2-1	TRBD2	CASSTRTSGSHTNEQFF	TGCGCCAGCAGCACCCGGACTAGCGGGAGTCATACGAATGAGCAGTTCTTC
TRBV28	.	TRBJ1-5	TRBD1	CASSFSRGRGSNQPQHF	TGTGCCAGCAGTTTTAGTAGGGGGCGCGGTAGCAATCAGCCCCAGCATTTT
TRBV28	once	TRBJ2-7	.	CASSRNYEQYF	TGTGCCAGCAGCAGGAACTACGAGCAGTACTTC
TRBV5-1	.	TRBJ1-5	.	CASSLGQDQPQHF	TGCGCCAGCAGCTTGGGGCAGGACCAGCCCCAGCATTTT
TRBV7-9	.	TRBJ2-1	.	CASSPPSAEQFF	TGTGCCAGCAGCCCCCCGTCCGCGGAGCAGTTCTTC
TRBV5-3	.	TRBJ1-5	.	CARSNGHSDRNQPQHF	TGTGCCAGAAGCAACGGACACTCGGACCGTAATCAGCCCCAGCATTTT
TRBV5-1	.	TRBJ2-7	TRBD2	CASSLGSSGTYEQYF	TGCGCCAGCAGCTTGGGGTCTAGCGGGACCTACGAGCAGTACTTC
TRBV7-2	.	TRBJ2-5	.	CASGGILQETQYF	TGTGCCAGCGGTGGGATTCTCCAAGAGACCCAGTACTTC
TRBV11-2	.	TRBJ1-3	.	CASTFGGPGNTIYF	TGTGCCAGCACTTTTGGGGGGCCTGGAAACACCATATATTTT
TRBV29-1	.	TRBJ2-2	TRBD2	CSVVPGLNTGELFF	TGCAGCGTTGTTCCGGGACTAAACACCGGGGAGCTGTTTTTT
TRBV10-3	.	TRBJ1-2	.	CAISVLNYGYTF	TGTGCCATCAGTGTACTTAACTATGGCTACACCTTC
TRBV28	.	TRBJ2-7	.	CASWDKGHEQYF	TGTGCCAGCTGGGACAAAGGACACGAGCAGTACTTC
TRBV15	.	TRBJ1-4	.	CATSRGGIATNEKLFF	TGTGCCACCAGCAGAGGAGGGATTGCAACTAATGAAAAACTGTTTTTT
TRBV30	once	TRBJ2-3	.	CAWSVLGGGRTDTQYF	TGTGCCTGGAGTGTACTTGGGGGTGGTCGCACAGATACGCAGTATTTT
TRBV11-2	.	TRBJ2-7	TRBD1	CASSPERQGSYEQYF	TGTGCCAGCAGCCCGGAGAGACAGGGCTCCTACGAGCAGTACTTC
TRBV6-6	.	TRBJ2-1	.	CASSFTGEKRARQFF	TGTGCCAGCAGCTTCACGGGGGAGAAGCGGGCTCGGCAGTTCTTC
TRBV7-9	.	TRBJ2-3	TRBD1	CASSLRGGQGGDTQYF	TGTGCCAGCAGCTTAAGGGGGGGACAGGGCGGAGATACGCAGTATTTT
TRBV19	few	TRBJ1-2	TRBD1	CASSTLGTAHGYTF	TGTGCCAGTAGTACACTAGGGACAGCTCATGGCTACACCTTC
TRBV6-6	.	TRBJ2-7	TRBD1	CASSYSTQGNEQYF	TGTGCCAGCAGTTACTCGACACAGGGGAACGAGCAGTACTTC